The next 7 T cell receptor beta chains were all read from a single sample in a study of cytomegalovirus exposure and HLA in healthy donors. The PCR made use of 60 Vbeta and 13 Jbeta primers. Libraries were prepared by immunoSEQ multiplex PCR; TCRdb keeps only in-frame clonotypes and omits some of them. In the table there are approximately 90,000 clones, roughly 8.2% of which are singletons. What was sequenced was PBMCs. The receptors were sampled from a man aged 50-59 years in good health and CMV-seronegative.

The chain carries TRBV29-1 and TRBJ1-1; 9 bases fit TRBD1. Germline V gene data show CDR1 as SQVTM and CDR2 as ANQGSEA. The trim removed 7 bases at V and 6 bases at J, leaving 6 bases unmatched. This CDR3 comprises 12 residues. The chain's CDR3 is CSAGTGMAEAFF. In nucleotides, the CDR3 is TGCAGCGCTGGGACAGGGATGGCTGAAGCTTTCTTT.

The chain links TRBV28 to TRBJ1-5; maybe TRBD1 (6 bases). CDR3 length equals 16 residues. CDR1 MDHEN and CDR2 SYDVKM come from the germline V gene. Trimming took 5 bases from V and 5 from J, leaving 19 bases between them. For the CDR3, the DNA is TGTGCCAGCAGTAACCGGGACAACGCCATGGATCAGCCCCAGCATTTT. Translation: CASSNRDNAMDQPQHF.

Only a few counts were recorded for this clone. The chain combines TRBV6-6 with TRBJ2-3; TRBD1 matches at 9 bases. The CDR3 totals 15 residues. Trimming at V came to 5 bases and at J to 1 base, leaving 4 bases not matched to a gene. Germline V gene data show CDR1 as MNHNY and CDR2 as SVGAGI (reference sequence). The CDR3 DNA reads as TGTGCCAGCAGTCTTACAGGGGGCGGCACAGATACGCAGTATTTT. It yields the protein CASSLTGGGTDTQYF.

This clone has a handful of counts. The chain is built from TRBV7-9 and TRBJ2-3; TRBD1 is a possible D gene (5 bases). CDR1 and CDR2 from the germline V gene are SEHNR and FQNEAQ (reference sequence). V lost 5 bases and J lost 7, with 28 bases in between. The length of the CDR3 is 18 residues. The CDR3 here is CASSAPTGAFPMKYTQYF. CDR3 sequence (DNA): TGTGCCAGCAGCGCCCCCACAGGTGCGTTCCCTATGAAGTATACGCAGTATTTT.

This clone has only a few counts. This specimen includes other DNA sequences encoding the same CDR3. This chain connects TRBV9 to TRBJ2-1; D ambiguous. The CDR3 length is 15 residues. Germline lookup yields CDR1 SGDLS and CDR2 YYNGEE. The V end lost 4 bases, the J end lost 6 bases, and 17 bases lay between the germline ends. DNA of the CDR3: TGTGCCAGCAGCCCACGACTCGCGGCTACCAATGAGCAGTTCTTC. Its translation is CASSPRLAATNEQFF.

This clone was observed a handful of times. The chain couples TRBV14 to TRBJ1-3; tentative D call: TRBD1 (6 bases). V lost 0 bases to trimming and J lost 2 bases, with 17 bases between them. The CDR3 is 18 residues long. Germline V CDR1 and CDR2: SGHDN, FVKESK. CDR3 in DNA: TGTGCCAGCAGCCAAGACCTACAGGGTGTGGGTCCTGGAAACACCATATATTTT. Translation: CASSQDLQGVGPGNTIYF.

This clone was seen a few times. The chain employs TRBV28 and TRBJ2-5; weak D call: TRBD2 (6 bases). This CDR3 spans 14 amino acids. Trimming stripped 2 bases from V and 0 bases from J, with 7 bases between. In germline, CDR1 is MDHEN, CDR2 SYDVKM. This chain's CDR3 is CASSLGGNQETQYF. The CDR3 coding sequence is TGTGCCAGCAGTTTAGGCGGGAACCAAGAGACCCAGTACTTC.